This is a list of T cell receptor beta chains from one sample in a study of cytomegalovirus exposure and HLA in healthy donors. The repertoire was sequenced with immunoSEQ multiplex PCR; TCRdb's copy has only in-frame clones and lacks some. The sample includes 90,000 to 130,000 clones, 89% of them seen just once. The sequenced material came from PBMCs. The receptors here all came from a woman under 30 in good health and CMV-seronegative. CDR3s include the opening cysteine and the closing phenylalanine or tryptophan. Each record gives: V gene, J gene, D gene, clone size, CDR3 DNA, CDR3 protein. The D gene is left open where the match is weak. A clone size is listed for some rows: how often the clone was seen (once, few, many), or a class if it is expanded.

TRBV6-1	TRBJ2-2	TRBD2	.	TGTGCCAGCAGTGCCCACGCGGGGGTGGCCACCGGGGAGCTGTTTTTT	CASSAHAGVATGELFF
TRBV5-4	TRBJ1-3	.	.	TGTGCCAGCAGCTCACCCACAGGTTCCGGAAACACCATATATTTT	CASSSPTGSGNTIYF
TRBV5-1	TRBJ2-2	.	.	TGCGCCAGCAGCCCCTCTCCGGGAGTGAGCACCGGGGAGCTGTTTTTT	CASSPSPGVSTGELFF
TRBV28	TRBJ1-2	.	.	TGTGCCAGCAGTCCACCCCTGGGGGCGCGGGGCTACACCTTC	CASSPPLGARGYTF
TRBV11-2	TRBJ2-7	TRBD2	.	TGTGCCAGCAGGCGAACTAGCGGGGGGGACGAGCAGTACTTC	CASRRTSGGDEQYF
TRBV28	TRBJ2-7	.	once	TGTGCCAGCAGTTTAGGAGCAGCCACCTACGAGCAGTACTTC	CASSLGAATYEQYF
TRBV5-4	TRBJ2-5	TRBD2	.	TGTGCCAGCAGCCTAGCGGGAGGGCCACAAGAGACCCAGTACTTC	CASSLAGGPQETQYF
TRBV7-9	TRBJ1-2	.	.	TGTGCCAGCAGCTTAGTAGCCCAGACCTATGGCTACACCTTC	CASSLVAQTYGYTF
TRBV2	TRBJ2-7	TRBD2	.	TGTGCCAGCAGTGATTCTAGCGGAGTCGTCTACGAGCAGTACTTC	CASSDSSGVVYEQYF
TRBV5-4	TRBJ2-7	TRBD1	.	TGTGCCAGCAGCTTGGGGGACAGGGTAACGTACGAGCAGTACTTC	CASSLGDRVTYEQYF
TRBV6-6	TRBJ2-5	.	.	TGTGCCAGCAGTTCCGGTCAAGAGACCCAGTACTTC	CASSSGQETQYF
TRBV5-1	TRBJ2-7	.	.	TGCGCCAGCAGCCCCAAGGTGGGGGGACTCGATGCGGCCTACGAGCAGTACTTC	CASSPKVGGLDAAYEQYF
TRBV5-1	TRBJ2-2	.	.	TGCGCCAGCAGCTTGAGGACAGCTAACACCGGGGAGCTGTTTTTT	CASSLRTANTGELFF
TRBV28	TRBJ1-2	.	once	TGTGCCAGCCTTGCAGGGGATGTATATGGCTACACCTTC	CASLAGDVYGYTF
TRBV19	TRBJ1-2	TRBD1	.	TGTGCCAGTAGTACCGGGACAGGGTCTGGCTATGGCTACACCTTC	CASSTGTGSGYGYTF
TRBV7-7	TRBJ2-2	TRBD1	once	TGTGCTAGCAGCTCTACAGGGGACGACGGGGAGCTGTTTTTT	CASSSTGDDGELFF
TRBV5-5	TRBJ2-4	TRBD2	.	TGTGCCAGCAGCCAAAGCGGGGAAGCCAAAAACATTCAGTACTTC	CASSQSGEAKNIQYF
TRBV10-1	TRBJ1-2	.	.	TGCGCCAGCAGTGAGTCGGCCGGGAACTATGGCTACACCTTC	CASSESAGNYGYTF
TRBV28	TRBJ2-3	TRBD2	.	TGTGCCAGCACTCCAAACGGGGGGGGAAGGGGCACAGATACGCAGTATTTT	CASTPNGGGRGTDTQYF
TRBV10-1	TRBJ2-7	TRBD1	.	TGCGCCAGCAGCGCGACAGGGTCCGACGAGCAGTACTTC	CASSATGSDEQYF
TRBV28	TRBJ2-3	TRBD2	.	TGTGCCAGCAGCTCTAGCGGGGGGGCCACAGATACGCAGTATTTT	CASSSSGGATDTQYF
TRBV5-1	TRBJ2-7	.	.	TGCGCCAGCAGCTTGGAAGGCGGGACCTACGAGCAGTACTTC	CASSLEGGTYEQYF
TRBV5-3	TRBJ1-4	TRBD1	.	TGTGCCAGAAGCCGACCTTGGACAGGGGGCGCCCCCGGTAATGAAAAACTGTTTTTT	CARSRPWTGGAPGNEKLFF
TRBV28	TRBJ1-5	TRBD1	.	TGTGCCAGCAGTTTATCCGGGACAGACAGGGTAGGCAATCAGCCCCAGCATTTT	CASSLSGTDRVGNQPQHF
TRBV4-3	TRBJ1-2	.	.	TGCGCCAGCAGCCAAGATCGGGGGGACACTCCACCCGACTATGGCTACACCTTC	CASSQDRGDTPPDYGYTF
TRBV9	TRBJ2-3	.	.	TGTGCCAGCAGCGCGGGTCCACTAACTCGCACAGATACGCAGTATTTT	CASSAGPLTRTDTQYF
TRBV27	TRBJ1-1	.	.	TGTGCCAGCAGTTTGGTCAGAATGAACACTGAAGCTTTCTTT	CASSLVRMNTEAFF
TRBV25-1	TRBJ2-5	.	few	TGTGCCAGCAGTGAATCTGGCAGGGAAGAGACCCAGTACTTC	CASSESGREETQYF
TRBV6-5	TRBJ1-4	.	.	TGTGCCAGCAGCGACGTAGGGCAGGGTGATGAAAAACTGTTTTTT	CASSDVGQGDEKLFF
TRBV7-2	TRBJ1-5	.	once	TGTGCCAGCAGCTTAGGCGATCAGCCCCAGCATTTT	CASSLGDQPQHF
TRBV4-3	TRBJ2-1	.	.	TGCGCCAGCAGCCAACGCCTAGCGAAGGATGAGCAGTTCTTC	CASSQRLAKDEQFF
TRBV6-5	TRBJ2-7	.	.	TGTGCCAGCAGTTGGGCAGTCTCCTACGAGCAGTACTTC	CASSWAVSYEQYF
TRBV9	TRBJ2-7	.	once	TGTGCCAGCAGCGTAGGGGTGGACAGTGCCTTCTCCTACGAGCAGTACTTC	CASSVGVDSAFSYEQYF
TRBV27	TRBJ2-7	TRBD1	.	TGTGCCAGCAGCCAACCCGGGACAGGTGACGAGCAGTACTTC	CASSQPGTGDEQYF
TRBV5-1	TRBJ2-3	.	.	TGCGCCAGCAGCTTGCGGCCTAGCGAGTTCACAGATACGCAGTATTTT	CASSLRPSEFTDTQYF
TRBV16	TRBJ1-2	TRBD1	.	TGTGCCAGCAGCCAATATGAGACAGGGTTAAAAGGCCCGGGCTACACCTTC	CASSQYETGLKGPGYTF
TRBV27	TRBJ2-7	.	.	TGTGCCAGCAGCCTCGGACTGGGCCCTTTTTACGAGCAGTACTTC	CASSLGLGPFYEQYF
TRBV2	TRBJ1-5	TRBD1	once	TGTGCCAGCAGTGAAGGGACAGGGGTTGTTGGCAATCAGCCCCAGCATTTT	CASSEGTGVVGNQPQHF
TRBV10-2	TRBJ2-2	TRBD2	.	TGCGCCAGCACCCGCCCGACCTCTAGCGGGGGGGCGGGCACCGGGGAGCTGTTTTTT	CASTRPTSSGGAGTGELFF
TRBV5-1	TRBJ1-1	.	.	TGCGCCAGCAGTAGCGGGACGCCCGTCACTGAAGCTTTCTTT	CASSSGTPVTEAFF
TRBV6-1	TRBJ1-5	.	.	TGTGCCAGCAGTGTTTTCGGCAATCAGCCCCAGCATTTT	CASSVFGNQPQHF
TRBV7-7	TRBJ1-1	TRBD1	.	TGTGCTAGCAGACAGGGGCCCAACACTGAAGCTTTCTTT	CASRQGPNTEAFF
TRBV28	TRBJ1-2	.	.	TGTGCCAGCAGTTTATTGGGGGGTGGTGGCTATGGCTACACCTTC	CASSLLGGGGYGYTF
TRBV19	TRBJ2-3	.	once	TGTGCCAGTAGTATCACAAGTCCCCACGCAGATACGCAGTATTTT	CASSITSPHADTQYF
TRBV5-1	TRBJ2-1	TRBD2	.	TGCGCCAGCAGCTTGGGACTAGCGGCGTACAATGAGCAGTTCTTC	CASSLGLAAYNEQFF
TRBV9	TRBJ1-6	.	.	TGTGCCAGCAGCGGGCAGGGGAAGGCACCCCTCCACTTT	CASSGQGKAPLHF
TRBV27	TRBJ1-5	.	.	TGTGCCAGCAGTTCGGCCAAGGGGGTATCTCAGCCCCAGCATTTT	CASSSAKGVSQPQHF
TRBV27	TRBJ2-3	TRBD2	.	TGTGCCAGCAGTCCCCCATCTAGCGGGAGGGCAGATACGCAGTATTTT	CASSPPSSGRADTQYF
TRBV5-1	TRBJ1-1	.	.	TGCGCCAGCAGCGGGGATGGGGAGACTGAAGCTTTCTTT	CASSGDGETEAFF